One sample yielded the 2 T cell receptor beta chains listed below, sequenced in a study of T cell repertoires in cytomegalovirus infection. MiXCR, run by TCRdb on the reads, gives a single entry per CDR3 protein. The table has approximately 500,000 distinct CDR3 sequences, about a quarter seen once. The material sequenced was PBMCs. The receptor source for this set is a human donor in good health (CMV status not recorded). Some clones in this sample may be carry-over from other donors' samples.

This clonotype was detected a few times. The V and J genes are TRBV12-3 or TRBV12-4 and TRBJ2-2, with 13 bases identical to TRBD2. The CDR3 totals 17 residues. V lost 6 bases, J lost 4 bases, and 8 bases stayed unmatched. CDR3 loop: CASRERTSGSGTGELFF. The CDR3 DNA sequence: TGTGCCAGCAGGGAACGGACTAGCGGGAGCGGCACCGGGGAGCTGTTTTTT.

This clonotype came up many times. DNA for the CDR3: TGTGCCAGCAGCTTACTCCCCGGCGTGTCCAACAATGAGCAGTTCTTC. It codes for CASSLLPGVSNNEQFF. The chain combines TRBV7-2 with TRBJ2-1, with D unclear. CDR3 length equals 16 residues. Germline CDR1 and CDR2: SGHTA and FQGNSA. V was clipped by 2 bases and J by 5 bases, with 16 bases between them.